This T cell receptor beta chain was observed in a study of beta chain features in type 1 diabetes. Study-wide findings and caveats: Moderately but significantly shorter TCRB CDR3s were found in Type 1 diabetes patients in all four CD4+ subsets. The similarity of naive, central memory and Treg TCRB repertoires appeared greater among patients than among healthy donors.

Germline CDR1 is MNHEY and CDR2 is SVGAGI. The CDR3 totals 13 residues. Trimming took 2 bases from V and 1 from J, leaving 5 bases between them. The entirety of the isolated RNA underwent reverse transcription, so expressed TCRB transcripts were sequenced. Clones were read by immunoSEQ multiplex PCR, and TCRdb kept only the in-frame ones, dropping some. The table lists 250,000 to 350,000 clones, approximately 15% of them singletons. As to this clone: The antigen remains unidentified.

The sequencing sample was made of central memory CD4+ T cells from blood. The chain links TRBV6-5 to TRBJ1-1, with D unclear. The receptor was derived from a man under 40 in good health. CDR3 DNA sequence: TGTGCCAGCAGTTACGGAGAGAACACTGAAGCTTTCTTT. Translation gives CASSYGENTEAFF.